This T cell receptor (beta chain) was captured by sequencing in a study of cytomegalovirus exposure and HLA in healthy donors. 60 Vbeta and 13 Jbeta primers were used in PCR. In the authors' methods: An analysis performed later counted 81 million or so unique TCR beta chains (approximately 10 million of them shared). Measured with immunoSEQ multiplex PCR; TCRdb has only the in-frame clones, and not every one. V, J and clone size are taken as reported in that table, and D and trimming were inferred from the DNA itself. This table has 150,000 to 200,000 clones, over 60% appearing once. This CDR3 region has 13 residues. CDR1 SGHAT and CDR2 FQNNGV come from the germline V gene. V was pared by 4 bases and J by 5 bases, with 1 base of the junction left unmatched.

Sequenced: PBMCs. The sequence came from a woman in her twenties or thirties in good health and CMV-seronegative. The chain links TRBV11-2 to TRBJ2-2; TRBD1 matches at 7 bases. CDR3 sequence: CASSSTGTGELFF. CDR3 nucleotides: TGTGCCAGCAGCTCGACAGGGACCGGGGAGCTGTTTTTT.